This is a list of T cell receptor beta chains from one sample in a study of blood T cell repertoires in COVID-19. Data came from immunoSEQ multiplex PCR; TCRdb stores just in-frame clones and leaves some out. The sample has 310,000 or so clones, about 87% seen once. Sequencing was carried out using PBMCs or T cells enriched from blood (not recorded which). The source is a woman aged 18-35 years who had recovered from COVID-19. Both conserved end residues are part of each CDR3. D genes are given only for firm matches. Some rows have no size entry. The others give once, few or many, or a class for an expanded clone.

d_call,clone_size,j_call,v_call,cdr3_aa,cdr3_nt
NA,NA,TRBJ1-6,TRBV7-6,CASTWGGNSPLHF,TGTGCCAGCACTTGGGGCGGTAATTCACCCCTCCACTTT
NA,NA,TRBJ1-4,TRBV6-6,CASSYTDEKLFF,TGTGCCAGCAGTTACACGGATGAAAAACTGTTTTTT
NA,NA,TRBJ2-3,TRBV5-4,CASSSLQGADTQYF,TGTGCCAGCAGCTCCCTCCAGGGTGCAGATACGCAGTATTTT
TRBD1,NA,TRBJ1-5,TRBV5-5,CASSLGGGDQPQHF,TGTGCCAGCAGCTTGGGAGGGGGCGATCAGCCCCAGCATTTT
NA,NA,TRBJ2-1,TRBV4-2,CASSQEQSRTHNEQFF,TGTGCCAGCAGCCAAGAGCAATCTAGAACGCACAATGAGCAGTTCTTC
TRBD2,NA,TRBJ2-1,TRBV24-1,CATSDFKAGGSNEQFF,TGTGCCACCAGTGATTTTAAAGCGGGGGGATCTAATGAGCAGTTCTTC
NA,NA,TRBJ2-5,TRBV28,CASNRWGVTETQYF,TGTGCCAGCAATAGATGGGGGGTAACAGAGACCCAGTACTTC
NA,NA,TRBJ1-3,TRBV28,CASSSEPGNTIYF,TGTGCCAGCTCCTCGGAGCCTGGAAACACCATATATTTT
TRBD2,NA,TRBJ2-2,TRBV7-7,CASSYTSGGAAGELFF,TGTGCCAGCAGCTACACTAGCGGGGGGGCCGCCGGGGAGCTGTTTTTT
NA,NA,TRBJ1-1,TRBV19,CASSKRREQNTEAFF,TGTGCCAGTAGTAAGAGACGGGAACAGAACACTGAAGCTTTCTTT
NA,once,TRBJ1-1,TRBV27,CASSPSGGEMNTEAFF,TGTGCCAGCAGTCCCTCCGGGGGGGAGATGAACACTGAAGCTTTCTTT
NA,NA,TRBJ1-3,TRBV7-9,CASSAMGGGLANTIYF,TGTGCCAGCAGCGCAATGGGAGGGGGGCTGGCAAACACCATATATTTT
NA,NA,TRBJ1-4,TRBV25-1,CASSVAAEPNEKLFF,TGTGCCAGCAGTGTTGCGGCAGAACCTAATGAAAAACTGTTTTTT
NA,NA,TRBJ1-2,TRBV29-1,CSVGLGYGYTF,TGCAGCGTGGGACTCGGCTATGGCTACACCTTC
NA,few,TRBJ1-4,TRBV7-8,CASSSLGRGGEKLFF,TGTGCCAGCAGCTCCCTCGGGAGGGGGGGTGAAAAACTGTTTTTT
TRBD1,once,TRBJ2-2,TRBV6-1,CASSVGQGIGTGELFF,TGTGCCAGCAGTGTGGGACAGGGGATAGGCACCGGGGAGCTGTTTTTT
NA,NA,TRBJ2-7,TRBV27,CASSSPYEQYF,TGTGCCAGCAGTTCCCCATACGAGCAGTACTTC
TRBD1,once,TRBJ1-5,TRBV15,CATSGGQRGLGNQPQHF,TGTGCCACCAGCGGAGGACAAAGGGGGCTGGGCAATCAGCCCCAGCATTTT
NA,NA,TRBJ2-7,TRBV11-2,CASSSSTTYEQYF,TGTGCCAGCAGCTCGTCCACTACCTACGAGCAGTACTTC
NA,once,TRBJ1-2,TRBV20-1,CSASGQNALGYTF,TGCAGTGCTAGTGGACAAAATGCCCTGGGCTACACCTTC
TRBD2,once,TRBJ2-7,TRBV6-5,CASSRTSGGYEQYF,TGTGCCAGCAGCCGGACTAGCGGGGGGTACGAGCAGTACTTC
NA,NA,TRBJ1-3,TRBV12-3/TRBV12-4,CASSFNSGNTIYF,TGTGCCAGCAGTTTTAACTCTGGAAACACCATATATTTT
NA,NA,TRBJ2-2,TRBV7-3,CASSWTSGAGGGELFF,TGTGCCAGCAGCTGGACATCGGGAGCAGGCGGCGGGGAGCTGTTTTTT
NA,NA,TRBJ2-5,TRBV18,CASSQTGTQETQYF,TGTGCCAGCTCACAAACAGGGACCCAAGAGACCCAGTACTTC
NA,few,TRBJ2-5,TRBV11-2,CASSLVAPPQETQYF,TGTGCCAGCAGCTTAGTTGCGCCTCCCCAAGAGACCCAGTACTTC
NA,NA,TRBJ1-3,TRBV9,CASSASGQGSGGTIYF,TGTGCCAGCAGCGCATCAGGCCAGGGCTCAGGAGGGACCATATATTTT
TRBD1,NA,TRBJ1-3,TRBV15,CATSSPGTGINTIYF,TGTGCCACCAGCAGTCCCGGGACAGGGATCAACACCATATATTTT
TRBD1,NA,TRBJ2-7,TRBV10-3,CATTGTAALLSSYEQYF,TGTGCCACGACCGGGACAGCTGCCCTCTTGTCCTCCTACGAGCAGTACTTC
NA,once,TRBJ2-1,TRBV3-1/TRBV3-2,CASSQDTLVDNEQFF,TGTGCCAGCAGCCAAGATACCCTAGTAGACAATGAGCAGTTCTTC
NA,NA,TRBJ2-3,TRBV7-2,CASSLVWGRRADTQYF,TGTGCCAGCAGCTTAGTCTGGGGGAGGAGGGCAGATACGCAGTATTTT
NA,NA,TRBJ2-3,TRBV7-3,CASSAPSVGGGTDTQYF,TGTGCCAGCAGCGCCCCGAGTGTAGGGGGAGGCACAGATACGCAGTATTTT
NA,NA,TRBJ2-5,TRBV5-1,CASSLALAGDRETQYF,TGCGCCAGCAGCTTGGCACTGGCGGGAGACAGGGAGACCCAGTACTTC
NA,NA,TRBJ2-2,TRBV5-1,CASSLTGWDTGELFF,TGCGCCAGCAGCTTGACAGGGTGGGATACCGGGGAGCTGTTTTTT
TRBD1,NA,TRBJ1-2,TRBV28,CASSLSGTGLKGYTF,TGTGCCAGCAGCCTCTCCGGGACAGGTTTAAAAGGCTACACCTTC
NA,once,TRBJ2-3,TRBV5-5,CASSLVRDTQYF,TGTGCCAGCAGCTTGGTTCGTGATACGCAGTATTTT
TRBD1,NA,TRBJ1-1,TRBV24-1,CATSHGQGLNTEAFF,TGTGCCACCAGCCACGGACAGGGCCTGAACACTGAAGCTTTCTTT
NA,NA,TRBJ2-3,TRBV7-9,CASSSPSAGRATDTQYF,TGTGCCAGCAGCTCCCCATCCGCGGGGCGCGCCACAGATACGCAGTATTTT
TRBD2,NA,TRBJ2-3,TRBV6-1,CASSAEVGLAGDTQYF,TGTGCCAGCAGTGCAGAGGTGGGACTAGCAGGAGATACGCAGTATTTT
NA,NA,TRBJ2-7,TRBV7-2,CASSLAPRSYEQYF,TGTGCCAGCAGCTTAGCCCCCCGCTCCTACGAGCAGTACTTC
TRBD2,NA,TRBJ2-2,TRBV11-2,CASSINSGSIGGELFF,TGTGCCAGCAGCATAAACAGCGGGAGTATCGGCGGGGAGCTGTTTTTT
NA,NA,TRBJ1-2,TRBV7-2,CASSLGRIMNPDGYTF,TGTGCCAGCAGCTTAGGCCGAATCATGAACCCGGATGGCTACACCTTC